Sequencing of this T cell receptor beta chain was carried out in a study of T cells in Graves' hyperthyroidism and ophthalmopathy. From RNA transcripts, TCR beta CDR3 regions were amplified. The HTBI set primed first-round TCR CDR3 RT-PCR. TCRdb reprocessed the multiplex PCR reads with MiXCR, giving one entry per CDR3 protein. The sample carries 730,000 or so distinct CDR3 sequences, under 20% recorded once. At least ten counts were recorded for this clonotype. The material sequenced was blood. The clonotype comes from a woman between 50 and 59 years old with Graves' hyperthyroidism that later progressed to Graves' ophthalmopathy.

The DNA of the CDR3 is TGCGCCAGCAGCTTGGGGGCCAGAGGGGTAGATACGCAGTATTTT. Protein product: CASSLGARGVDTQYF. The chain couples TRBV5-1 to TRBJ2-3; D tentatively fits TRBD1 or TRBD2 (5 bases each). This CDR3 contains 15 residues. In germline, CDR1 is SGHRS, CDR2 YFSETQ. Trimming removed 0 bases from V and 5 bases from J, with 13 bases in between.